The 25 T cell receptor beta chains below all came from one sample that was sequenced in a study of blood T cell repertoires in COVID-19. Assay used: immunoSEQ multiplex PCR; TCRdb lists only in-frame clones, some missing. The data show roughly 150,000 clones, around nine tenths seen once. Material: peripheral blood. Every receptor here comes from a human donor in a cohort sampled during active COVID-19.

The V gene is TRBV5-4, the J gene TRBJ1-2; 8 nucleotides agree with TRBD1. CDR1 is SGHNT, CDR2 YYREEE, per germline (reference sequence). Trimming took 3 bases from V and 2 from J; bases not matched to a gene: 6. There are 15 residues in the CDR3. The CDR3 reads CASSWARQGNYGYTF. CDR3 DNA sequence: TGTGCCAGCAGCTGGGCGAGACAGGGGAACTATGGCTACACCTTC.

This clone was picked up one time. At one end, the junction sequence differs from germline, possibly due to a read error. CDR3 DNA sequence: TGTGCCATCAGCGGCCAAGCGGGGGAGCACACAGATACGCAGTATTTT. This translates into CAISGQAGEHTDTQYF. The gene calls are TRBV9 and TRBJ2-3, with 8 bases identical to TRBD2. The length of the CDR3 is 16 residues. Germline CDR1 and CDR2: SGDLS and YYNGEE.

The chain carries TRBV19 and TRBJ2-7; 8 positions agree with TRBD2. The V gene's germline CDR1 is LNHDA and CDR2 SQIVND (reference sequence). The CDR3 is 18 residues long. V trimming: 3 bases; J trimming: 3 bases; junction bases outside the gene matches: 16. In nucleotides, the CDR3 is TGTGCCAGTAGTATTGGGGGGACTAGGGCTGCGTCGGTCTACGAGCAGTACTTC. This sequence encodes CASSIGGTRAASVYEQYF.

Here the CDR3 reads CASNPGQGAKDTQYF. CDR3 DNA: TGTGCCAGCAATCCGGGACAGGGGGCTAAAGATACGCAGTATTTT. The V and J genes are TRBV28 and TRBJ2-3, with TRBD1 identical over 12 bases. The J segment lost 5 bases and the V segment lost 7 bases, leaving 7 bases of the junction unmatched. Germline CDR1 MDHEN, CDR2 SYDVKM. The CDR3 runs to 15 residues. Full variable domain (remainder filled in from reference TRBV28 and TRBJ2-3): DVKVTQSSRYLVKRTGEKVFLECVQDMDHENMFWYRQDPGLGLRLIYFSYDVKMKEKGDIPEGYSVSREKKERFSLILESASTNQTSMYLCASNPGQGAKDTQYFGPGTRLTVL.

CDR3: CASSYANEQFF. For the CDR3, the DNA is TGTGCCAGCAGTTACGCGAATGAGCAGTTCTTC. The genes are TRBV6-2 or TRBV6-3 and TRBJ2-1; unclear D gene. Trimming stripped 2 bases from V and 7 bases from J, with 3 bases between. The germline CDR1 and CDR2 sequences are MNHEY and SVGEGT. This CDR3 has 11 residues.

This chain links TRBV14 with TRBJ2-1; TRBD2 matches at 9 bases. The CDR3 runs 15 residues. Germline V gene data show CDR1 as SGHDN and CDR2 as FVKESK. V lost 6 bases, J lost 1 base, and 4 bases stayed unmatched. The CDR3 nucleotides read TGTGCCAGCAGTCACAGCGGGAGGTCCTACAATGAGCAGTTCTTC. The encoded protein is CASSHSGRSYNEQFF.

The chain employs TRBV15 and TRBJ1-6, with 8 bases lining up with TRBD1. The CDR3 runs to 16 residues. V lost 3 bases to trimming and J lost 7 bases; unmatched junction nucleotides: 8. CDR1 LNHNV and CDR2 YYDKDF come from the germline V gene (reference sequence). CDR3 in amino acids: CATSRDRDRANSPLHF. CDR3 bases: TGTGCCACCAGCAGGGACAGGGACCGCGCAAATTCACCCCTCCACTTT. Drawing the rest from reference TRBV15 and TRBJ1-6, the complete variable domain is DAMVIQNPRYQVTQFGKPVTLSCSQTLNHNVMYWYQQKSSQAPKLLFHYYDKDFNNEADTPDNFQSRRPNTSFCFLDIRSPGLGDTAMYLCATSRDRDRANSPLHFGNGTRLTVT.

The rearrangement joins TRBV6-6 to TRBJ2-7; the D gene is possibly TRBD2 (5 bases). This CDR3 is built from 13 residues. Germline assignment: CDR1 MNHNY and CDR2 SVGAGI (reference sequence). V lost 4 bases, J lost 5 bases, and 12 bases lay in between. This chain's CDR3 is CASSSGFSNEQYF. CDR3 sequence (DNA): TGTGCCAGCAGTTCGGGATTTTCCAACGAGCAGTACTTC.

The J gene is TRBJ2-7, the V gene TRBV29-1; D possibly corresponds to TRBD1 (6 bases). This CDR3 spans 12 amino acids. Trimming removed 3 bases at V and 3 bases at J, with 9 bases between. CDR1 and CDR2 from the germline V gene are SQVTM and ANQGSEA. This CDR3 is CSVEGTYYEQYF. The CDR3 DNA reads TGCAGCGTTGAGGGGACATACTACGAGCAGTACTTC.

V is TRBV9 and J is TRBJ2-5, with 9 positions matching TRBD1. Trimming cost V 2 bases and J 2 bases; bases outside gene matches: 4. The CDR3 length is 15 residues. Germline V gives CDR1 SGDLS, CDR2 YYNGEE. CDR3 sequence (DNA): TGTGCCAGCAGCGTCGGGGGGACAGGGCAAGAGACCCAGTACTTC. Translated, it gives CASSVGGTGQETQYF. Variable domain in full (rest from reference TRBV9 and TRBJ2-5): DSGVTQTPKHLITATGQRVTLRCSPRSGDLSVYWYQQSLDQGLQFLIQYYNGEERAKGNILERFSAQQFPDLHSELNLSSLELGDSALYFCASSVGGTGQETQYFGPGTRLLVL.

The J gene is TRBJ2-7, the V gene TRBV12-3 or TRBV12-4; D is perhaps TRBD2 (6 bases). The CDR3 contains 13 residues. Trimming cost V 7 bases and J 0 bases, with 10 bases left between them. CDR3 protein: CASKPGVSYEQYF. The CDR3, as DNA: TGTGCCAGCAAGCCGGGGGTCTCCTACGAGCAGTACTTC.

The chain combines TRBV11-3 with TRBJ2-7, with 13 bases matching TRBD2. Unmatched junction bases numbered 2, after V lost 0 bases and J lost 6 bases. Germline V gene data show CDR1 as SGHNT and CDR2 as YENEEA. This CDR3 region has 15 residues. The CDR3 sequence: CASSLDGLAGAEQYF. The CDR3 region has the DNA TGTGCCAGCAGCTTAGACGGACTAGCGGGAGCCGAGCAGTACTTC.

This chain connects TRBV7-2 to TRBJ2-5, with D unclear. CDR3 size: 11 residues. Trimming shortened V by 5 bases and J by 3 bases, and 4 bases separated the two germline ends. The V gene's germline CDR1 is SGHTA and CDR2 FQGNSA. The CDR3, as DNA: TGTGCCAGCAGCCGTAAAGAGACCCAGTACTTC. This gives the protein CASSRKETQYF.

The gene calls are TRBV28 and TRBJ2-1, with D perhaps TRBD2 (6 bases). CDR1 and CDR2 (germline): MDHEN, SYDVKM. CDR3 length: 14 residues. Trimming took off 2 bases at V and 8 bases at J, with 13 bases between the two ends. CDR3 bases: TGTGCCAGCAGTTTAGCCGGGAGCGGGTATGAGCAGTTCTTC. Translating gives CASSLAGSGYEQFF.

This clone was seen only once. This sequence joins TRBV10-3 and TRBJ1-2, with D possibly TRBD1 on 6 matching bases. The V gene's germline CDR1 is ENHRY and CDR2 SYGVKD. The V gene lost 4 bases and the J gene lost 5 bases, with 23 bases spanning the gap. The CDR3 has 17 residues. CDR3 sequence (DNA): TGTGCCATCAGTGGCCGGGACACGGATATAGTTCGATATGGCTACACCTTC. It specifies CAISGRDTDIVRYGYTF.

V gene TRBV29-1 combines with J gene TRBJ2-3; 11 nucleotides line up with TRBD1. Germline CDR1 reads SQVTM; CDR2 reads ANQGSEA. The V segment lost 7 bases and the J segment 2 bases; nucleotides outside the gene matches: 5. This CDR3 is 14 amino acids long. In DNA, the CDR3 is TGCAGCGGGGGGACAGGGGGAATCACAGATACGCAGTATTTT. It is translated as CSGGTGGITDTQYF.

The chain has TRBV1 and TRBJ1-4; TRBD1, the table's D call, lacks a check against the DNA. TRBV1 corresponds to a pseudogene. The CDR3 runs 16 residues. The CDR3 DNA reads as TGCACCAGCAGCCATCGGGCACCGGGACAGGGGGAAAAACTGTTTTTT. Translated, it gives CTSSHRAPGQGEKLFF.

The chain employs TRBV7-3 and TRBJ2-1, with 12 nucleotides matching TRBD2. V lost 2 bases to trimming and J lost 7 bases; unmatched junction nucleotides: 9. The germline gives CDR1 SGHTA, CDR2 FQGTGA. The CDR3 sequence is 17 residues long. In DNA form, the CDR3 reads TGTGCCAGCAGCTTATACCCACCTAGCGGGGGGGCGAATGAGCAGTTCTTC. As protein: CASSLYPPSGGANEQFF.

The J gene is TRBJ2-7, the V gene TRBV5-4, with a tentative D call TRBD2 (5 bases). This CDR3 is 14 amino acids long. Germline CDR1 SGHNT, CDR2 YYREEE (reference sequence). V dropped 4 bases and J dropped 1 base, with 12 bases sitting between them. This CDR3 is CASSPSGGSYEQYF. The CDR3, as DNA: TGTGCCAGCAGCCCCAGCGGAGGTTCCTACGAGCAGTACTTC.

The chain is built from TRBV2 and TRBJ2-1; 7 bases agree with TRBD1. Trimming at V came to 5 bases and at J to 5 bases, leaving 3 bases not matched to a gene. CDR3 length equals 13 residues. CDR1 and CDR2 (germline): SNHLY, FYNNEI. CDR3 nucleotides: TGTGCCAGCAGTCTGGACAGGCACAATGAGCAGTTCTTC. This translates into CASSLDRHNEQFF.

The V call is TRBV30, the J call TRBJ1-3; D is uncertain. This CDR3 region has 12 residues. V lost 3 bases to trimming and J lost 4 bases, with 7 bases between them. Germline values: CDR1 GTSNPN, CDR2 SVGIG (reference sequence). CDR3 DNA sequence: TGTGCCTGGAGCCTCCCCGGAAACACCATATATTTT. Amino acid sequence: CAWSLPGNTIYF.

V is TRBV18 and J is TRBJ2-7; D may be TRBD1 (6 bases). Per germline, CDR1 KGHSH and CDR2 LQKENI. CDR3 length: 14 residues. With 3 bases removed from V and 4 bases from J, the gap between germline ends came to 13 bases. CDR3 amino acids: CASSPFGTLYEQYF. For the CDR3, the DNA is TGTGCCAGCTCACCTTTCGGGACACTATACGAGCAGTACTTC.

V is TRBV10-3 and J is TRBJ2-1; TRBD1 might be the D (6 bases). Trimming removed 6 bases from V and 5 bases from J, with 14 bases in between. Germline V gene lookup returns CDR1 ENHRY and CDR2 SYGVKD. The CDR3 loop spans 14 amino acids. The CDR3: CAIRGKAGDNEQFF. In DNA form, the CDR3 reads TGTGCCATCAGAGGAAAGGCAGGGGACAATGAGCAGTTCTTC.

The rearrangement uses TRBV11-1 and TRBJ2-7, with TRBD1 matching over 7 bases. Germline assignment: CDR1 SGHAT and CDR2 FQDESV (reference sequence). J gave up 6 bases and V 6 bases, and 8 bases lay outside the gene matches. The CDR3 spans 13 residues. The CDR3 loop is CASRLIGGSEQYF. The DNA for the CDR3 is TGTGCCAGCAGACTCATAGGGGGCTCCGAGCAGTACTTC.

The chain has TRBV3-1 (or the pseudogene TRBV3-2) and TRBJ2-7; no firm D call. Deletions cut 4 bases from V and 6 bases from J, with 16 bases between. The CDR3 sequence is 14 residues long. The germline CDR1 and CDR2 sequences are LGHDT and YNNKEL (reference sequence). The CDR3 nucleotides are TGTGCCAGCAGCCGTCAGGATCGTGCAGGCGAGCAGTACTTC. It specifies CASSRQDRAGEQYF.